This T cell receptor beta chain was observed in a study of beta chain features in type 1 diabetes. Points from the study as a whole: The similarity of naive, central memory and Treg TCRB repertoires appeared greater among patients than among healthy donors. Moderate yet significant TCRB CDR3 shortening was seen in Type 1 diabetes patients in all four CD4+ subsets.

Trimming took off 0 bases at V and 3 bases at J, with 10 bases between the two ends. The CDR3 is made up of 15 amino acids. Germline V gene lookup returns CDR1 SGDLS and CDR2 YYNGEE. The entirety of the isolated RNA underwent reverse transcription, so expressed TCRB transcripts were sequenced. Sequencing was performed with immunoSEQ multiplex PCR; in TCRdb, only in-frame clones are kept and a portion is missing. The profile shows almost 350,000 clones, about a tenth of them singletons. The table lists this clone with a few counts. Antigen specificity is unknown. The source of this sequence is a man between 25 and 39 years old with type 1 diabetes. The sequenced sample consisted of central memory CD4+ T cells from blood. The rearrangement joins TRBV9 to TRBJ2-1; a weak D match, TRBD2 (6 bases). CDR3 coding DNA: TGTGCCAGCAGCGTAGCGGGGGTCAACTACAATGAGCAGTTCTTC. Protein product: CASSVAGVNYNEQFF.